This T cell receptor (gamma chain) stems from a study of Vδ1+ human thymocytes. Regarding the study as a whole: In the thymus, TRG and TRD repertoires looked highly polyclonal with Gaussian CDR3 lengths.

V lost 5 bases, J lost 4 bases, and 7 bases stayed unmatched. CDR1 and CDR2 (germline): VENAVY, YDSYNSRV. This CDR3 is built from 14 residues. The template was reverse-transcribed extracted RNA. Pooled V-gene forward primers with one constant-region reverse primer generated the CDR3 amplicons by multiplex PCR. TCRdb applied CATT to the multiplex PCR reads for clone calling. The data contain approximately 40,000 gamma-chain clones, 20% of them singletons. As to this clone: What it recognizes is unknown.

J is TRGJP2 and V is TRGV8. The sample was Vdelta1+ gamma-delta thymocytes from the thymus. Subset: FACS-sorted CD3+ TCRalphabeta- TCRVdelta1+ TCRVdelta2- thymocytes. The source is a girl less than two years old who had congenital heart surgery. CDR3 DNA sequence: TGTGCCACCTGGGCGTACCATAGTGATTGGATCAAGACGTTT. Its translation: CATWAYHSDWIKTF.